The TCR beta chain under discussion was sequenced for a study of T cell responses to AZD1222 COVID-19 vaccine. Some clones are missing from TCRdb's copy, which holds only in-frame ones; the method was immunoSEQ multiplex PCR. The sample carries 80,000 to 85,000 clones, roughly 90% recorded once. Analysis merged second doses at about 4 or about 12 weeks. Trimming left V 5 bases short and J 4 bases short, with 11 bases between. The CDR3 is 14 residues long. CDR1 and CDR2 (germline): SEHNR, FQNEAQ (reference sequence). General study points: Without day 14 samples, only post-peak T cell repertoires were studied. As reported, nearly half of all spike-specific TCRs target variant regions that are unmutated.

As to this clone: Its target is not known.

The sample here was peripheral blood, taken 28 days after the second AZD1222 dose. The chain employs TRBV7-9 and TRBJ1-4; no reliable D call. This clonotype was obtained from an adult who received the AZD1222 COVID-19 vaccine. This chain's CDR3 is CASSPRVGNEKLFF. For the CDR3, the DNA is TGTGCCAGCAGCCCAAGGGTTGGTAATGAAAAACTGTTTTTT.